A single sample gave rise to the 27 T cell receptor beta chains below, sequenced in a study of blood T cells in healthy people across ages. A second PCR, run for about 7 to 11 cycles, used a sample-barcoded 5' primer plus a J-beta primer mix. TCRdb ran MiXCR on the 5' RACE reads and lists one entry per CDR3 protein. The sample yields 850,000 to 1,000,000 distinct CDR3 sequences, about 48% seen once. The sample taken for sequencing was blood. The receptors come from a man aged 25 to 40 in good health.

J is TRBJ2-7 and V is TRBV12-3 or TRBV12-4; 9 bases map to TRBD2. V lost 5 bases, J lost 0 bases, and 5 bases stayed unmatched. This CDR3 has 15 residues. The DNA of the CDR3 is TGTGCCAGCAGTGACGTAGCGGGGGCCTCCTACGAGCAGTACTTC. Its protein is CASSDVAGASYEQYF.

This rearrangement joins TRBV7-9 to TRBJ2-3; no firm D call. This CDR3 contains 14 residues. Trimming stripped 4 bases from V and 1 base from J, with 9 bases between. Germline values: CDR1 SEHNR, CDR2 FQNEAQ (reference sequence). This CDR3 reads CASSSGWGTDTQYF. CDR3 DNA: TGTGCCAGCAGCTCCGGGTGGGGCACAGATACGCAGTATTTT. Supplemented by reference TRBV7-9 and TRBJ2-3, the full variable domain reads DTGVSQNPRHKITKRGQNVTFRCDPISEHNRLYWYRQTLGQGPEFLTYFQNEAQLEKSRLLSDRFSAERPKGSFSTLEIQRTEQGDSAMYLCASSSGWGTDTQYFGPGTRLTVL.

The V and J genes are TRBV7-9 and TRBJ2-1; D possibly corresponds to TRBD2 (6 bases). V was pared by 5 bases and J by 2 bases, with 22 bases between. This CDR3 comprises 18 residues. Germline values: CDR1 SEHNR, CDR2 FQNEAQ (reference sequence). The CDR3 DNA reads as TGTGCCAGCAGCCCCCCCGGGGCCGCGGGGTTTACCTACAATGAGCAGTTCTTC. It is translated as CASSPPGAAGFTYNEQFF.

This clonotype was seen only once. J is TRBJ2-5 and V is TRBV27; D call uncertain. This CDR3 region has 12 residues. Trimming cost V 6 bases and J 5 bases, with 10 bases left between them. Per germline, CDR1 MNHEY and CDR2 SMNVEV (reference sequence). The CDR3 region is CASSRNGETQYF. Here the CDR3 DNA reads TGTGCCAGCAGCCGAAATGGGGAGACCCAGTACTTC.

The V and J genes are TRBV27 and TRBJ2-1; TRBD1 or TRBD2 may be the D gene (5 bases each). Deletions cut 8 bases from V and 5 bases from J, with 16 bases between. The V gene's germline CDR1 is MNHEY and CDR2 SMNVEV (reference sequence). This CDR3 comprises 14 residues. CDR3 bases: TGTGCCAGCCATGGCTGGGACCCAAACAATGAGCAGTTCTTC. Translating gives CASHGWDPNNEQFF.

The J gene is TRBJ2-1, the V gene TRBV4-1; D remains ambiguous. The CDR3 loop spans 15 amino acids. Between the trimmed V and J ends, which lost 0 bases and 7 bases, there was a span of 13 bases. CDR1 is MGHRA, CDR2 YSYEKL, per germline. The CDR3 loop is CASSQEPRKENEQFF. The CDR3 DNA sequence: TGCGCCAGCAGCCAAGAACCCAGAAAAGAGAATGAGCAGTTCTTC.

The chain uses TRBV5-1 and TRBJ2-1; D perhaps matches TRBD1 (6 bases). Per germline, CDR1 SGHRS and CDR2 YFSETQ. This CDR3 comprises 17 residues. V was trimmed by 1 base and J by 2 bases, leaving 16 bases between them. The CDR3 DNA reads TGCGCCAGCAGCTTGCCCCTCACAGGGAGCCCCTACAATGAGCAGTTCTTC. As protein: CASSLPLTGSPYNEQFF.

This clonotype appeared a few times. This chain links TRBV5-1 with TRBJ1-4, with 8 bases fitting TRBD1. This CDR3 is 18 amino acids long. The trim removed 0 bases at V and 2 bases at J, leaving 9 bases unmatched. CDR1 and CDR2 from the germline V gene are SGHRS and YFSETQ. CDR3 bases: TGCGCCAGCAGCTTGGAGGCCCCAGGGGGCATCACTAATGAAAAACTGTTTTTT. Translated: CASSLEAPGGITNEKLFF.

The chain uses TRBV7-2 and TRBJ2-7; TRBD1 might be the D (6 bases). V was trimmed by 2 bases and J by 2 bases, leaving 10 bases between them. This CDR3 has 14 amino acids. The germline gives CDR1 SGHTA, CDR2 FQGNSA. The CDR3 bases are TGTGCCAGCAGCTTAACAGGGATCACCTACGAGCAGTACTTC. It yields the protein CASSLTGITYEQYF. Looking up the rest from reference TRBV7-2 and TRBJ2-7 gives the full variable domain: GAGVSQSPSNKVTEKGKDVELRCDPISGHTALYWYRQSLGQGLEFLIYFQGNSAPDKSGLPSDRFSAERTGGSVSTLTIQRTQQEDSAVYLCASSLTGITYEQYFGPGTRLTVT.

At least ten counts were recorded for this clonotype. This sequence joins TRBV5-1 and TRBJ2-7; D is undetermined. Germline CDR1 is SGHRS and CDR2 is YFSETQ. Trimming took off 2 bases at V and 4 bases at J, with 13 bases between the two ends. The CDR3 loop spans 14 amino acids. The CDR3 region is CASSFGDRVYEQYF. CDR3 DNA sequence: TGCGCCAGCAGCTTCGGAGATCGGGTGTACGAGCAGTACTTC.

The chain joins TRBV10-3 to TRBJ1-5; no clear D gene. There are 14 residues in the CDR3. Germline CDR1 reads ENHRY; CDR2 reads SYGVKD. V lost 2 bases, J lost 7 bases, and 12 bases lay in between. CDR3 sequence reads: CAISEGETGQPQHF. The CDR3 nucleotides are TGTGCCATCAGTGAGGGGGAAACGGGGCAGCCCCAGCATTTT.

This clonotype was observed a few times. CDR3 sequence: CASSYSLDRGSDEQYF. CDR3 nucleotides: TGCGCCAGCAGCTACTCCCTCGACAGGGGTAGCGACGAGCAGTACTTC. The chain carries TRBV5-1 and TRBJ2-5, with 8 bases identical to TRBD1. The J call may be faulty, since TRBJ2-7 better matches the DNA end. The V gene's germline CDR1 is SGHRS and CDR2 YFSETQ. The CDR3 covers 16 residues.

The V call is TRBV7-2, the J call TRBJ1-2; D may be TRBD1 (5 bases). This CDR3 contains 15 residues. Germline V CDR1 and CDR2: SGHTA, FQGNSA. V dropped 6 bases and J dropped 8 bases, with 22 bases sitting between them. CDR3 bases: TGTGCCAGCAGGCGCAGCGACGACGGGGCTCGGGGCTACACCTTC. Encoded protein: CASRRSDDGARGYTF.

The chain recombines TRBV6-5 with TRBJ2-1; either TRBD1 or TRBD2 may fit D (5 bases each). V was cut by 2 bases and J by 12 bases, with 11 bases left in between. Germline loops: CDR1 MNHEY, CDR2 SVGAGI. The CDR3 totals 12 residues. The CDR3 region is CASSYERGAQFF. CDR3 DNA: TGTGCCAGCAGTTACGAACGGGGCGCGCAGTTCTTC.

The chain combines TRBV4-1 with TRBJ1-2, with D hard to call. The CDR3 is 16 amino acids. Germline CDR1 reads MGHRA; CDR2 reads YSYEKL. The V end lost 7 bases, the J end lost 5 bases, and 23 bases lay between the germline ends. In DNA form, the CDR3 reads TGCGCCAGCAAAGATGTAAAGGCGGGGTGGTCTTATGGCTACACCTTC. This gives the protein CASKDVKAGWSYGYTF.

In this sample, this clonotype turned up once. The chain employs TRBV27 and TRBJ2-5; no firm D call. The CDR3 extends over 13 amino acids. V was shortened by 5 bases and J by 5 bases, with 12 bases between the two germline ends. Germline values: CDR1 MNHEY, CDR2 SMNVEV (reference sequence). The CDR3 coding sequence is TGTGCCAGCAGTCCCTGGGCGCAGGAGACCCAGTACTTC. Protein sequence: CASSPWAQETQYF.

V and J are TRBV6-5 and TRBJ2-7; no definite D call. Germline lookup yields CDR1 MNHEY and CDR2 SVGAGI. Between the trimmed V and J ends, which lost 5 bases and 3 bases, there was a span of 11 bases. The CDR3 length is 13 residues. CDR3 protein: CASSDGLDYEQYF. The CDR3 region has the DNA TGTGCCAGCAGTGACGGGTTGGACTACGAGCAGTACTTC.

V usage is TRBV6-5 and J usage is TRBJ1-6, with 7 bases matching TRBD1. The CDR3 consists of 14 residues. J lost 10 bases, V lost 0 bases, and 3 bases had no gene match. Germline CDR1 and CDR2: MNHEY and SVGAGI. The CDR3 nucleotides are TGTGCCAGCAGTTACTCGACAGGGATCTCACCCCTCCACTTT. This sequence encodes CASSYSTGISPLHF.

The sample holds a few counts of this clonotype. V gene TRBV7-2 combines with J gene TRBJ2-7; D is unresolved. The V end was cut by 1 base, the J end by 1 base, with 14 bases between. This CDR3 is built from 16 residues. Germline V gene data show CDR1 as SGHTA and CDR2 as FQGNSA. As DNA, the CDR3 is TGTGCCAGCAGCTTAGTCATGGGATCTGCGTCCTACGAGCAGTACTTC. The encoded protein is CASSLVMGSASYEQYF.

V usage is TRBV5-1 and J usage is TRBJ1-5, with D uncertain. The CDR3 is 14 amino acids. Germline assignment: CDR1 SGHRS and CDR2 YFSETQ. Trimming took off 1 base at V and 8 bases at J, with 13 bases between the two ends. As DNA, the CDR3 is TGCGCCAGCAGCTTGCTGGGGTTTAATGAGCCCCAGCATTTT. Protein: CASSLLGFNEPQHF.

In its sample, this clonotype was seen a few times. The chain's CDR3 is CASRGTSGGSTTQYF. The CDR3 DNA is TGTGCCAGCAGAGGGACTAGCGGGGGGTCTACCACGCAGTATTTT. The rearrangement uses TRBV28 and TRBJ2-3, with 15 bases fitting TRBD2. J lost 9 bases, V lost 6 bases, and 7 bases had no gene match. CDR1 is MDHEN, CDR2 SYDVKM, per germline. The CDR3 totals 15 residues.

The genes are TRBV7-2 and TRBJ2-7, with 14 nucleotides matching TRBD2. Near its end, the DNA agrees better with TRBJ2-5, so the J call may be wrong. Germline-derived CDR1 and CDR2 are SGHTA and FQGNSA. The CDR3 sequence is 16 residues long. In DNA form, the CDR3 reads TGTGCCAGCAGCTTCCCGGGACTAGCGGGGGAAGAGACCCAGTACTTC. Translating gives CASSFPGLAGEETQYF.

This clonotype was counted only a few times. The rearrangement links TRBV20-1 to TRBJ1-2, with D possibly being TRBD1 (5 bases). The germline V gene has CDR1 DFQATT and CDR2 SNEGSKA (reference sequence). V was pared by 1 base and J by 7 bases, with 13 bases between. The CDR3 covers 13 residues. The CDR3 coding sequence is TGCAGTGCTAGAGGGGGCGTAAGAGCTGGCTACACCTTC. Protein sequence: CSARGGVRAGYTF.

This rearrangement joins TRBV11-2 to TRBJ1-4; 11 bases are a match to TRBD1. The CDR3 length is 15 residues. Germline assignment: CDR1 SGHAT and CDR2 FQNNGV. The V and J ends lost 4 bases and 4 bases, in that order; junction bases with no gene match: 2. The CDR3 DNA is TGTGCCAGCAGCTCGGACAGGGGGCTTAATGAAAAACTGTTTTTT. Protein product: CASSSDRGLNEKLFF.

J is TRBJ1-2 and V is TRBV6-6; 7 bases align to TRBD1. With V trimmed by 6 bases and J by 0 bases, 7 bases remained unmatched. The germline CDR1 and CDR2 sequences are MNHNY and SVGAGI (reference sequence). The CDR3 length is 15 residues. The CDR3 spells CASSGTAQANYGYTF. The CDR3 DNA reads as TGTGCCAGCAGCGGGACAGCCCAAGCTAACTATGGCTACACCTTC.

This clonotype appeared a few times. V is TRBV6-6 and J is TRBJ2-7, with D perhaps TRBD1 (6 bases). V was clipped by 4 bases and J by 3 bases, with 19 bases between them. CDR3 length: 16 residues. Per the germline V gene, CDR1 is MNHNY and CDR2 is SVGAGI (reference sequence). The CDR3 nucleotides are TGTGCCAGCAGTTCACCCGAGGGGGTATCGGGCTACGAGCAGTACTTC. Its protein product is CASSSPEGVSGYEQYF.

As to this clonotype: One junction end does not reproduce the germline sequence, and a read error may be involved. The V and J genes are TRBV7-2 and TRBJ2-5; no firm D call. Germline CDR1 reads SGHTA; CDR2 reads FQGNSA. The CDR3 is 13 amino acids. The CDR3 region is CASSLAVGETRYF. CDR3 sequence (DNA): TGTGCCAGCAGCTTAGCAGTAGGAGAGACCCGGTACTTC.